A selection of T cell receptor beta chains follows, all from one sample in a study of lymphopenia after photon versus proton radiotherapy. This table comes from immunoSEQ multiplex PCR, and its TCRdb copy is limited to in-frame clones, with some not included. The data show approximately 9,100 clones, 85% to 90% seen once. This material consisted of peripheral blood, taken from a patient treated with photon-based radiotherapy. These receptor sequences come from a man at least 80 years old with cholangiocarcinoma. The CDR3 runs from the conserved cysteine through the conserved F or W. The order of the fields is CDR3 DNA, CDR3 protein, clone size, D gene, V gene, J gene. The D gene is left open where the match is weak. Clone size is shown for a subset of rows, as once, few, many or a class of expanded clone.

DNA: TGTGCCAGCAGCCGGTTCAGGCTTCATGCCGGGGAGCTGTTTTTT
CDR3: CASSRFRLHAGELFF
size: NA
D: NA
V: TRBV5-8
J: TRBJ2-2

DNA: TGTGCCACCCTAAGGCAGGGCCGGAGCACTGAAGCTTTCTTT
CDR3: CATLRQGRSTEAFF
size: NA
D: NA
V: TRBV19
J: TRBJ1-1

DNA: TGTGCCAGCAGCCCCCGGGACAGGAATGAAAAACTGTTTTTT
CDR3: CASSPRDRNEKLFF
size: NA
D: TRBD1
V: TRBV5-8
J: TRBJ1-4

DNA: TGTGCCTGGACCACCACTTGGGCAAGCACAGATACGCAGTATTTT
CDR3: CAWTTTWASTDTQYF
size: NA
D: NA
V: TRBV30
J: TRBJ2-3

DNA: TGTGCCAGCAGTTTGTGGGGGGTTCCCACAGATACGCAGTATTTT
CDR3: CASSLWGVPTDTQYF
size: NA
D: NA
V: TRBV6-5
J: TRBJ2-3

DNA: TGTGCCAGCAGTAAGATTGGGGGAAACACCATATATTTT
CDR3: CASSKIGGNTIYF
size: NA
D: NA
V: TRBV6-1
J: TRBJ1-3

DNA: TGTGCCAGCAGCTTGGCGTTCGGGACAGGGAATCAGCCCCAGCATTTT
CDR3: CASSLAFGTGNQPQHF
size: NA
D: TRBD1
V: TRBV5-8
J: TRBJ1-5

DNA: TGTGCCAGCAGCTCCAGACAGGGTGGTGAAAAACTGTTTTTT
CDR3: CASSSRQGGEKLFF
size: once
D: TRBD1
V: TRBV7-2
J: TRBJ1-4

DNA: TGTGCCAGCAGCTTAGTTGGCAGGGGGCGAGAGACCCAGTACTTC
CDR3: CASSLVGRGRETQYF
size: NA
D: TRBD1
V: TRBV7-6
J: TRBJ2-5

DNA: TGTGCCAGCAGCGCGAACCCTTCCGGGACACCGAACACTGAAGCTTTCTTT
CDR3: CASSANPSGTPNTEAFF
size: NA
D: NA
V: TRBV9
J: TRBJ1-1

DNA: TGTGCCTGGAGTCATAGCGGGGGGCCCTACAATGAGCAGTTCTTC
CDR3: CAWSHSGGPYNEQFF
size: NA
D: TRBD2
V: TRBV30
J: TRBJ2-1

DNA: TGTGCCAGCAGCTTCCCGGCGGGGGGGCTGGTTGAGACCCAGTACTTC
CDR3: CASSFPAGGLVETQYF
size: NA
D: TRBD2
V: TRBV7-9
J: TRBJ2-5

DNA: TGTGCCATCCGCCGGGGGTCTAGCTCCTACAATGAGCAGTTCTTC
CDR3: CAIRRGSSSYNEQFF
size: NA
D: NA
V: TRBV10-3
J: TRBJ2-1

DNA: TGTGCCATCAGTGCCCAGGAGGGATTGGATACGCAGTATTTT
CDR3: CAISAQEGLDTQYF
size: NA
D: NA
V: TRBV10-3
J: TRBJ2-3

DNA: TGCGCCAGCAGCTTGGGGATGGGTAACGACTATGGCTACACCTTC
CDR3: CASSLGMGNDYGYTF
size: NA
D: NA
V: TRBV5-1
J: TRBJ1-2

DNA: TGTGCCAGCAGCTTAGGAGTCGGGGATGGCTACACCTTC
CDR3: CASSLGVGDGYTF
size: NA
D: NA
V: TRBV7-9
J: TRBJ1-2

DNA: TGTGCCAGCAGTCAGCGACAGGGGGTCACTGAAGCTTTCTTT
CDR3: CASSQRQGVTEAFF
size: NA
D: TRBD1
V: TRBV2
J: TRBJ1-1

DNA: TGCGCCAGCAGCCAAGATGGAGCAGGGAGGAACTATGGCTACACCTTC
CDR3: CASSQDGAGRNYGYTF
size: large
D: NA
V: TRBV4-1
J: TRBJ1-2

DNA: TGTGCCAGCAGTTTATTCGCGGATGACACCTTC
CDR3: CASSLFADDTF
size: NA
D: NA
V: TRBV28
J: TRBJ1-2

DNA: TGTGCCAGCAGTTACTCGGGGCCGAACACCGGGGAGCTGTTTTTT
CDR3: CASSYSGPNTGELFF
size: NA
D: NA
V: TRBV6-5
J: TRBJ2-2

DNA: TGTGCCAGCCGGGGGTTAACCTACAATGAGCAGTTCTTC
CDR3: CASRGLTYNEQFF
size: NA
D: NA
V: TRBV27
J: TRBJ2-1

DNA: TGTGCCAGCGGTAACTATGGCTACACCTTC
CDR3: CASGNYGYTF
size: NA
D: NA
V: TRBV7-9
J: TRBJ1-2

DNA: TGTGCCAGCAGTTTACGACAGGGCCCTAATGAAAAACTGTTTTTT
CDR3: CASSLRQGPNEKLFF
size: NA
D: TRBD1
V: TRBV27
J: TRBJ1-4

DNA: TGCGCCAGCAGCTTGGGTGGACAGGGGGACTATGGCTACACCTTC
CDR3: CASSLGGQGDYGYTF
size: once
D: TRBD1
V: TRBV5-1
J: TRBJ1-2

DNA: TGTGCCAGCTCACCACCGATCCGGGGGGATTACAATGAGCAGTTCTTC
CDR3: CASSPPIRGDYNEQFF
size: NA
D: TRBD2
V: TRBV18
J: TRBJ2-1

DNA: TGTGCCATCAGTGAAGCGGCCCTCGGGACCCAGTACTTC
CDR3: CAISEAALGTQYF
size: NA
D: NA
V: TRBV10-3
J: TRBJ2-5

DNA: TGTGCCTGGAGCACTAGCGGGGGCATCAATGAGCAGTTCTTC
CDR3: CAWSTSGGINEQFF
size: NA
D: TRBD2
V: TRBV30
J: TRBJ2-1

DNA: TGTGCCAGCAGCCAAGATCTTTTTAGGGAAGTGGGAGAGCAGTACTTC
CDR3: CASSQDLFREVGEQYF
size: NA
D: NA
V: TRBV4-2
J: TRBJ2-7

DNA: TGTGCCAGCAGTGAAGGGAATACGCAGTATTTT
CDR3: CASSEGNTQYF
size: NA
D: NA
V: TRBV2
J: TRBJ2-3

DNA: TGTGCCATCAGTCCGACAGGGGGGGAACAGCCCCAGCATTTT
CDR3: CAISPTGGEQPQHF
size: NA
D: TRBD1
V: TRBV10-3
J: TRBJ1-5

DNA: TGTGCCAGTAGTATTGGGGACGGACCTTTATACGAGCAGTACTTC
CDR3: CASSIGDGPLYEQYF
size: NA
D: NA
V: TRBV19
J: TRBJ2-7

DNA: TGTGCCAGCAGCTTGCACCAACCCTCCTACAATGAGCAGTTCTTC
CDR3: CASSLHQPSYNEQFF
size: NA
D: NA
V: TRBV5-4
J: TRBJ2-1

DNA: TGCGCCAGCAGCTTGAGACGGGTTGAAGGCTACACCTTC
CDR3: CASSLRRVEGYTF
size: NA
D: NA
V: TRBV5-1
J: TRBJ1-2

DNA: TGTGCCAGCAGCCGACTTGGGCGGATGTCTTCCGAGCAGTACTTC
CDR3: CASSRLGRMSSEQYF
size: few
D: NA
V: TRBV7-9
J: TRBJ2-7